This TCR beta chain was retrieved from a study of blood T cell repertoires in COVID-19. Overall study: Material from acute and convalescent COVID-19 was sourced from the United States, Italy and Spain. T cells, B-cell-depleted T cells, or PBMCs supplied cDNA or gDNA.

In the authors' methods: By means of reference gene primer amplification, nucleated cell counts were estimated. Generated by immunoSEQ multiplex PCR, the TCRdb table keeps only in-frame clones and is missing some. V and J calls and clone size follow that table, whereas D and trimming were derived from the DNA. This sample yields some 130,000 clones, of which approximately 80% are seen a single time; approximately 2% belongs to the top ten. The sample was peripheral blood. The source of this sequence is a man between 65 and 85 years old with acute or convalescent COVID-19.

The CDR3 region is CAISPGQSTDTQYF. As DNA, the CDR3 is TGTGCCATCAGCCCGGGACAGAGCACAGATACGCAGTATTTT. The gene calls are TRBV10-3 and TRBJ2-3; 7 positions agree with TRBD1. V trimming: 6 bases; J trimming: 0 bases; junction bases outside the gene matches: 3. From germline, CDR1 is ENHRY and CDR2 SYGVKD. There are 14 residues in the CDR3.